These 32 T cell receptor beta chains share one sample of origin, sequenced in a study of cytomegalovirus exposure and HLA in healthy donors. Primers for the PCR totalled 60 Vbeta and 13 Jbeta. TCRdb keeps only in-frame clones here, not all; method: immunoSEQ multiplex PCR. This table holds 140,000 to 150,000 clones, approximately 80% found once. Sample: PBMCs. These receptors were taken from a female donor in good health and CMV-seronegative.

The CDR3 DNA reads as TGCAGCGTTGTCGGCAGGGCAAAGAACACTGAAGCTTTCTTT. Amino acid sequence: CSVVGRAKNTEAFF. V is TRBV29-1 and J is TRBJ1-1; possibly TRBD1 for D (5 bases). In germline, CDR1 is SQVTM, CDR2 ANQGSEA. This CDR3 comprises 14 residues. Trimming shortened V by 4 bases and J by 1 base, and 13 bases separated the two germline ends.

The chain combines TRBV30 with TRBJ1-2; 8 bases map to TRBD1. The CDR3 length is 12 residues. CDR1 and CDR2 from the germline V gene are GTSNPN and SVGIG (reference sequence). This CDR3 is CVGGTGGYGYTF. For the CDR3, the DNA is TGTGTGGGGGGGACAGGAGGCTATGGCTACACCTTC.

The chain is built from TRBV30 and TRBJ1-2; D not resolved. The CDR3 covers 11 residues. The germline gives CDR1 GTSNPN, CDR2 SVGIG (reference sequence). V lost 3 bases and J 7 bases, leaving 9 bases between the germline ends. Here the CDR3 DNA reads TGTGCCTGGAGGAAGCCACGTGGCTACACCTTC. Protein: CAWRKPRGYTF.

CDR3 amino acids: CASSLAWPGIGYTF. The CDR3 coding sequence is TGTGCCAGCAGCTTAGCGTGGCCAGGGATTGGCTACACCTTC. This rearrangement joins TRBV7-2 to TRBJ1-2; TRBD1 is a possible D gene (5 bases). Germline CDR1 reads SGHTA; CDR2 reads FQGNSA. There are 14 residues in the CDR3. V lost 0 bases and J lost 7, with 12 bases in between.

The chain links TRBV15 to TRBJ1-2, with TRBD1 matching 7 bases. This CDR3 is built from 16 residues. Germline V gene lookup returns CDR1 LNHNV and CDR2 YYDKDF (reference sequence). V shed 0 bases, J shed 8 bases, and the junction held 12 bases outside the gene matches. DNA of the CDR3: TGTGCCACCAGCAGAGATCTGGGACAGAGAACGTGCGGCTACACCTTC. It translates to CATSRDLGQRTCGYTF.

This clone was observed a handful of times. The V and J genes are TRBV7-9 and TRBJ2-5, with 11 bases matching TRBD1. This CDR3 comprises 14 residues. V shed 4 bases and J 10 bases; nucleotides not matched to a gene: 8. The germline gives CDR1 SEHNR, CDR2 FQNEAQ (reference sequence). The CDR3: CASSSGQGADDQYF. DNA of the CDR3: TGTGCCAGCAGCTCCGGACAGGGGGCGGACGACCAGTACTTC.

The chain employs TRBV27 and TRBJ1-5; 12 positions match TRBD1. The V and J ends lost 4 bases and 1 base, in that order; junction bases with no gene match: 8. The V gene's germline CDR1 is MNHEY and CDR2 SMNVEV (reference sequence). This CDR3 has 18 residues. In nucleotides, the CDR3 is TGTGCCAGCAGTTCAGCCGGGACAGGGGGCATGAGCAATCAGCCCCAGCATTTT. Translating gives CASSSAGTGGMSNQPQHF.

CDR3 nucleotides: TGTGCCAGCTCCTACTCGGGAGAAAAACTGTTTTTT. Protein sequence: CASSYSGEKLFF. V and J are TRBV6-6 and TRBJ1-4; no definite D call. The V end was cut by 8 bases, the J end by 8 bases, with 12 bases between. Per the germline V gene, CDR1 is MNHNY and CDR2 is SVGAGI (reference sequence). This CDR3 has 12 amino acids.

This clone was observed a few times. This chain uses TRBV15 with TRBJ1-1; D possibly corresponds to TRBD1 (5 bases). CDR1 and CDR2 from the germline V gene are LNHNV and YYDKDF (reference sequence). The CDR3 sequence is 16 residues long. Trimming took 0 bases from V and 3 from J, leaving 14 bases between them. CDR3: CATSRDIWGGDTEAFF. CDR3 coding DNA: TGTGCCACCAGCAGAGATATATGGGGGGGGGACACTGAAGCTTTCTTT.

The chain is built from TRBV5-4 and TRBJ1-5; D is perhaps TRBD1 (5 bases). Trimming took 0 bases from V and 4 from J, leaving 14 bases between them. Germline V gene lookup returns CDR1 SGHNT and CDR2 YYREEE (reference sequence). The CDR3 is made up of 16 amino acids. The CDR3 nucleotides read TGTGCCAGCAGCTTGGGTGTAGGGGCAGATAATCAGCCCCAGCATTTT. This gives the protein CASSLGVGADNQPQHF.

This clone was picked up a small number of times. The chain joins TRBV6-7 to TRBJ1-1; 8 bases map to TRBD1. TRBV6-7 is an ORF for which the function is uncertain. The CDR3 totals 14 residues. V was pared by 5 bases and J by 4 bases, with 6 bases of the junction left unmatched. The DNA for the CDR3 is TGTGCCAGCAGTCCACAGGGGGGGGCCACTGAAGCTTTCTTT. Residues: CASSPQGGATEAFF.

There are a few counts of this clone. CDR3 DNA sequence: TGTGCCAGCAGTTTGGCCACCGGGACAGGGGTCGTAAAACTGTTTTTT. It is translated as CASSLATGTGVVKLFF. The chain employs TRBV27 and TRBJ1-4; 10 bases match TRBD1. The germline V gene encodes CDR1 MNHEY and CDR2 SMNVEV (reference sequence). This CDR3 has 16 residues. The J segment lost 10 bases and the V segment lost 3 bases, leaving 11 bases of the junction unmatched.

This rearrangement joins TRBV27 to TRBJ1-1; D might be TRBD1 (5 bases). The CDR3 contains 14 residues. The V gene lost 4 bases and the J gene lost 1 base, with 10 bases spanning the gap. Germline V gene lookup returns CDR1 MNHEY and CDR2 SMNVEV (reference sequence). CDR3 nucleotide sequence: TGTGCCAGCAGTTGGGGAGGGGCGAACACTGAAGCTTTCTTT. Its protein is CASSWGGANTEAFF.

This clone was observed once. The chain has TRBV5-4 and TRBJ2-1; TRBD1 matches 7 bases. With 4 bases clipped from V and 6 bases from J, the junction kept 4 bases outside the gene matches. Germline V gene lookup returns CDR1 SGHNT and CDR2 YYREEE (reference sequence). This CDR3 spans 13 amino acids. CDR3 sequence reads: CASSLRDSNEQFF. The CDR3 DNA sequence: TGTGCCAGCAGCCTGAGGGACAGCAATGAGCAGTTCTTC.

This clone was detected a few times. Written as DNA, the CDR3 is TGCGCCAGCAGCGACAGCTATGGCTACACCTTC. Amino acid sequence: CASSDSYGYTF. The chain has TRBV5-1 and TRBJ1-2; TRBD1 is a possible D gene (5 bases). The V end lost 4 bases, the J end lost 4 bases, and 5 bases lay between the germline ends. Germline CDR1 reads SGHRS; CDR2 reads YFSETQ. This CDR3 comprises 11 residues.

The chain combines TRBV10-3 with TRBJ1-5; 10 bases line up with TRBD1. J gave up 0 bases and V 10 bases, and 3 bases lay outside the gene matches. CDR1 ENHRY and CDR2 SYGVKD come from the germline V gene. The CDR3 runs to 14 residues. The CDR3 region is CATGQGDSNQPQHF. CDR3 DNA sequence: TGTGCCACCGGACAGGGGGATAGCAATCAGCCCCAGCATTTT.

This chain joins TRBV30 and TRBJ1-5; 7 bases line up with TRBD1. From germline, CDR1 is GTSNPN and CDR2 SVGIG (reference sequence). The length of the CDR3 is 16 residues. J lost 7 bases, V lost 1 base, and 13 bases had no gene match. CDR3 nucleotides: TGTGCCTGGAGTGCCCCAGGGAGGAGGGGGCGGCAGCCCCAGCATTTT. The encoded protein is CAWSAPGRRGRQPQHF.

The rearrangement joins TRBV2 to TRBJ2-7; 7 nucleotides match TRBD1. This CDR3 spans 12 amino acids. CDR1 is SNHLY, CDR2 FYNNEI, per germline. V dropped 7 bases and J dropped 4; count of bases not matched to a gene: 4. In nucleotides, the CDR3 is TGTGCCAGCAAGAACAGGGGTTACGAGCAGTACTTC. Translating it yields CASKNRGYEQYF. Full variable domain (remainder filled in from reference TRBV2 and TRBJ2-7): EPEVTQTPSHQVTQMGQEVILRCVPISNHLYFYWYRQILGQKVEFLVSFYNNEISEKSEIFDDQFSVERPDGSNFTLKIRSTKLEDSAMYFCASKNRGYEQYFGPGTRLTVT.

CDR3 nucleotides: TGTGCCAGCAGATCCAGGGACAGGGACCATCAGCCCCAGCATTTT. This gives the protein CASRSRDRDHQPQHF. The J gene is TRBJ1-5, the V gene TRBV28, with 9 bases identical to TRBD1. V lost 6 bases and J lost 5; bases outside the gene matches: 8. Germline V CDR1 and CDR2: MDHEN, SYDVKM. This CDR3 has 15 residues.

The rearrangement joins TRBV7-9 to TRBJ2-7, with no clear D. Germline V gene data show CDR1 as SEHNR and CDR2 as FQNEAQ (reference sequence). Trimming pared 1 base from V and 1 base from J, leaving 8 bases between. This CDR3 is 14 amino acids long. CDR3 protein: CASSLVANSYEQYF. For the CDR3, the DNA is TGTGCCAGCAGCTTAGTAGCTAATTCCTACGAGCAGTACTTC.

This clone was recorded only once. The chain recombines TRBV30 with TRBJ1-3, with D perhaps TRBD1 (5 bases). V was pared by 0 bases and J by 5 bases, with 14 bases between. The CDR3 runs to 15 residues. Germline V CDR1 and CDR2: GTSNPN, SVGIG (reference sequence). CDR3 in DNA: TGTGCCTGGAGTGTTTGGCAGGGAGGTAGAAACACCATATATTTT. It is translated as CAWSVWQGGRNTIYF.

The chain links TRBV30 to TRBJ2-3; no clear D. Trimming left V 4 bases short and J 4 bases short, with 18 bases between. CDR3 size: 15 residues. CDR1 is GTSNPN, CDR2 SVGIG, per germline (reference sequence). In DNA, the CDR3 is TGTGCCTGGAAGGAGTTTTCTTTGCGCGCAGATACGCAGTATTTT. This gives the protein CAWKEFSLRADTQYF.

V gene TRBV5-4 combines with J gene TRBJ2-7; 7 bases agree with TRBD1. This CDR3 is built from 14 residues. Trimming cost V 2 bases and J 5 bases; bases outside gene matches: 7. Germline CDR1 reads SGHNT; CDR2 reads YYREEE (reference sequence). The CDR3 region has the DNA TGTGCCAGCAGCTTATGGGACAGTGGCCACGAGCAGTACTTC. It is translated as CASSLWDSGHEQYF. The full variable domain, with the rest looked up from reference TRBV5-4 and TRBJ2-7, is ETGVTQSPTHLIKTRGQQVTLRCSSQSGHNTVSWYQQALGQGPQFIFQYYREEENGRGNFPPRFSGLQFPNYSSELNVNALELDDSALYLCASSLWDSGHEQYFGPGTRLTVT.

The CDR3, as DNA: TGTGCCAGCAGTAATCGCGAGTACCAGCCCCAGCATTTT. It codes for CASSNREYQPQHF. The V and J genes are TRBV6-5 and TRBJ1-5; D unresolved. Germline V lookup: CDR1 MNHEY, CDR2 SVGAGI. V shed 5 bases and J shed 7 bases, with 12 bases lying between them. This CDR3 spans 13 amino acids.

This clone was counted only a few times. The V and J genes are TRBV6-1 and TRBJ1-1, with D unclear. This CDR3 region has 14 residues. Trimming removed 2 bases from V and 5 bases from J, with 12 bases in between. Germline lookup yields CDR1 MNHNS and CDR2 SASEGT. CDR3: CASSERGPATEAFF. As DNA, the CDR3 is TGTGCCAGCAGTGAACGGGGTCCGGCGACTGAAGCTTTCTTT.

The CDR3 loop is CASSEKPGQGSDTQYF. The DNA for the CDR3 is TGTGCCAGCAGCGAAAAACCGGGACAGGGATCAGATACGCAGTATTTT. The chain employs TRBV9 and TRBJ2-3, with 9 bases fitting TRBD1. Germline trimming cut 3 bases from V and 4 bases from J; bases unmatched to any gene: 9. Germline lookup yields CDR1 SGDLS and CDR2 YYNGEE. This CDR3 is 16 amino acids long.

The chain is built from TRBV2 and TRBJ2-2, with TRBD1 matching 10 bases. This CDR3 is built from 14 residues. Germline V gives CDR1 SNHLY, CDR2 FYNNEI. V was pared by 10 bases and J by 1 base, with 3 bases of the junction left unmatched. CDR3 loop: CATGQGGNTGELFF. In nucleotides, the CDR3 is TGTGCCACCGGACAGGGGGGGAACACCGGGGAGCTGTTTTTT. The variable domain in full, with the rest retrieved from reference TRBV2 and TRBJ2-2, is EPEVTQTPSHQVTQMGQEVILRCVPISNHLYFYWYRQILGQKVEFLVSFYNNEISEKSEIFDDQFSVERPDGSNFTLKIRSTKLEDSAMYFCATGQGGNTGELFFGEGSRLTVL.

The J gene is TRBJ1-2, the V gene TRBV7-2; D not resolved. The germline V gene has CDR1 SGHTA and CDR2 FQGNSA. This CDR3 is 16 amino acids long. Trimming took off 5 bases at V and 0 bases at J, with 16 bases between the two ends. For the CDR3, the DNA is TGTGCCAGCAGCCCATTACGAACGGTGTCTAACTATGGCTACACCTTC. This gives the protein CASSPLRTVSNYGYTF.

The V gene is TRBV28, the J gene TRBJ2-7; D perhaps matches TRBD1 (6 bases). CDR1 is MDHEN and CDR2 is SYDVKM in the germline V gene. CDR3 size: 15 residues. V gave up 6 bases and J gave up 0 bases, with 15 bases separating them. CDR3 region: CASSIAGTSSYEQYF. The DNA of the CDR3 is TGTGCCAGCAGCATTGCAGGGACAAGCTCCTACGAGCAGTACTTC.

V is TRBV7-2 and J is TRBJ1-1; tentative D call: TRBD1 (6 bases). Germline values: CDR1 SGHTA, CDR2 FQGNSA. The CDR3 contains 15 residues. Between the trimmed V and J ends, which lost 2 bases and 4 bases, there was a span of 14 bases. The CDR3 sequence: CASSLFQGQGTEAFF. CDR3 DNA: TGTGCCAGCAGCTTATTCCAGGGGCAGGGCACTGAAGCTTTCTTT. The full variable domain, completed using reference TRBV7-2 and TRBJ1-1, is GAGVSQSPSNKVTEKGKDVELRCDPISGHTALYWYRQSLGQGLEFLIYFQGNSAPDKSGLPSDRFSAERTGGSVSTLTIQRTQQEDSAVYLCASSLFQGQGTEAFFGQGTRLTVV.

This clone occurred once. J is TRBJ1-2 and V is TRBV2; 8 bases match TRBD1. The CDR3 contains 13 residues. Germline CDR1 reads SNHLY; CDR2 reads FYNNEI. V lost 6 bases and J lost 8; bases outside the gene matches: 8. The CDR3 loop reads CASRPSTGDGYTF. The CDR3 region has the DNA TGTGCCAGCAGACCCTCGACAGGGGACGGCTACACCTTC.

The V call is TRBV4-1, the J call TRBJ1-3, with D perhaps matching TRBD1 (6 bases). The CDR3 covers 19 residues. V was clipped by 0 bases and J by 0 bases, with 18 bases between them. Germline CDR1 reads MGHRA; CDR2 reads YSYEKL. Here the CDR3 reads CASSQDGTKNRHSGNTIYF. In nucleotides, the CDR3 is TGCGCCAGCAGCCAAGATGGGACAAAAAACAGGCACTCTGGAAACACCATATATTTT.